A selection of T cell receptor beta chains follows, all from one sample in a study of shared clonotypes between healthy human individuals. The table came from immunoSEQ multiplex PCR; TCRdb's copy has only in-frame clones and leaves some out. Among around 500,000 clones listed, more than 75% were seen once. The sample consisted of PBMCs. These receptor sequences come from a woman aged 40-49 years in good health. Some clones in this sample may be carry-over from other donors' samples. The CDR3 runs from the conserved cysteine through the conserved F or W. D genes are given only for firm matches. Expanded clones get a size class; other rows say once, few or many, or leave the size out.

D gene,clone size,J gene,V gene,CDR3 length,CDR3 DNA,CDR3 protein
.,.,TRBJ2-7,TRBV6-5,14,TGTGCCAGCGCTAGGGGGGGTAGCGTCTACGAGCAGTACTTC,CASARGGSVYEQYF
TRBD2,.,TRBJ2-5,TRBV4-2,16,TGTGCCAGCAGCCAGGAGGGTAGCGGGAGGGGGGAGACCCAGTACTTC,CASSQEGSGRGETQYF
.,few,TRBJ2-7,TRBV28,12,TGTGCTAGCAGTTTGCCTGGGTACGAGCAGTACTTC,CASSLPGYEQYF
.,few,TRBJ2-7,TRBV18,14,TGTGCCAGCGCAGAGGCCAGGCCCCCCTACGAGCAGTACTTC,CASAEARPPYEQYF
.,.,TRBJ2-7,TRBV9,15,TGTGCCAGCAGCGTACTCGGGTCGGGCCAGGTCGAGCAGTACTTC,CASSVLGSGQVEQYF
.,once,TRBJ2-7,TRBV7-8,15,TGTGCCAGCAGCTTAGCGCCCGCATCCACCTACGAGCAGTACTTC,CASSLAPASTYEQYF
.,.,TRBJ2-7,TRBV10-2,15,TGCGCCAGCAGTCAGACGGTCAGGGGTACCTACGAGCAGTACTTC,CASSQTVRGTYEQYF
.,.,TRBJ2-3,TRBV19,12,TGTGCCAGTAGTACAGGAGCAGATACGCAGTATTTT,CASSTGADTQYF
.,once,TRBJ2-1,TRBV2,15,TGTGCCACCAAGGGGGGGATCAGCTCCTACAATGAGCAGTTCTTC,CATKGGISSYNEQFF
TRBD2,once,TRBJ2-1,TRBV7-6,16,TGTGCCAGCAGCTTACAAATCGGGACTAGCATTGATGAGCAGTTCTTC,CASSLQIGTSIDEQFF
.,.,TRBJ2-7,TRBV7-9,12,TGTGCCAGCAGCTTGAACTCCTACGAGCAGTACTTC,CASSLNSYEQYF
TRBD1,.,TRBJ2-7,TRBV5-1,15,TGCGCCAGCAGCTTGGCCGGGCAGGGGGCGGGCGAGCAGTACTTC,CASSLAGQGAGEQYF
TRBD1,once,TRBJ1-2,TRBV19,15,TGTGCCAGTAGTATTGGGACAGGGAGTGGCTATGGCTACACCTTC,CASSIGTGSGYGYTF
.,.,TRBJ2-5,TRBV4-2,13,TGTGCCAGCAGCCAAGGGAGCCGGCCGGAGCAGTACTTC,CASSQGSRPEQYF
.,.,TRBJ1-2,TRBV28,14,TGTGCCAGCATACCGGGGGCTAGGGACTATGGCTACACCTTC,CASIPGARDYGYTF
.,.,TRBJ2-5,TRBV5-1,15,TGCGCCAGCAGCTTGGCTGGGGGCGGCAGGGAGACCCAGTACTTC,CASSLAGGGRETQYF
.,.,TRBJ2-2,TRBV5-1,16,TGCGCCAGCAGCCCTACCCACGGGAGTTTCGCCGGGGAGCTGTTTTTT,CASSPTHGSFAGELFF
.,.,TRBJ2-1,TRBV20-1,11,TGCAGCCCCGCAGGGGAGAATGAGCAGTTCTTC,CSPAGENEQFF
.,.,TRBJ2-7,TRBV27,11,TGTGCCAGCAGAAGGGTCCTGGAGCAGTACTTC,CASRRVLEQYF
.,.,TRBJ2-7,TRBV28,15,TGTGCCAGCAGTTCTACAGGGACCAGCTCCTACGAGCAGTACTTC,CASSSTGTSSYEQYF
.,.,TRBJ2-1,TRBV5-8,14,TGTGCCAGCAGCTTGGGACTAGCCTACAATGAGCAGTTCTTC,CASSLGLAYNEQFF
.,once,TRBJ2-4,TRBV15,15,TGTGCCACCAGCAGATCCCGGGACCTGGAAAACATTCAGTACTTC,CATSRSRDLENIQYF
TRBD1,.,TRBJ1-2,TRBV27,14,TGTGCCAGCAACAGGGGAGGGCGGGACTATGGCTACACCTTC,CASNRGGRDYGYTF
.,.,TRBJ2-7,TRBV5-6,15,TGTGCCAGCAGCTTGGGTGGAAGACACATCTACGAGCAGTACTTC,CASSLGGRHIYEQYF
.,.,TRBJ1-2,TRBV7-2,14,TGTGCCAGCAGCTTGGGAAGGGGGAACTATGGCTACACCTTC,CASSLGRGNYGYTF
TRBD1,.,TRBJ2-7,TRBV9,14,TGTGCCAGCAGCCGCGGACAGGAACCTTACGAGCAGTACTTC,CASSRGQEPYEQYF
.,once,TRBJ1-2,TRBV5-4,17,TGTGCCAGCAGCCCAGGGTCGGGCAGGGAGTACGGCTATGGCTACACCTTC,CASSPGSGREYGYGYTF
TRBD2,.,TRBJ2-5,TRBV7-8,18,TGTGCCAGCATTCCGCGGGGACTAGCGGGAGGGTTTAGAGAGACCCAGTACTTC,CASIPRGLAGGFRETQYF
.,.,TRBJ2-2,TRBV11-2,14,TGTGCCAGCAGCTCCGAACTAGGAGGCGGGGAGCTGTTTTTT,CASSSELGGGELFF
.,many,TRBJ2-7,TRBV27,13,TGTGCCAGCAGTTTACGTGTGTACTACGAGCAGTACTTC,CASSLRVYYEQYF
.,many,TRBJ2-1,TRBV7-3,13,TGTGCCAGCAGCTTAACCGGGAGCAATGAGCAGTTCTTC,CASSLTGSNEQFF
.,.,TRBJ1-5,TRBV6-6,13,TGTGCCAGCAGTTTCGGGGTGCGCCAGCCCCAGCATTTT,CASSFGVRQPQHF
.,many,TRBJ2-5,TRBV30,20,TGTGCCTGGAGCAGACCTGGGACGTCTTATCGTACCCGGTACCAAGAGACCCAGTACTTC,CAWSRPGTSYRTRYQETQYF